This T cell receptor beta chain was recovered during a study of blood T cell repertoires in COVID-19 (dated by TCRdb to the early 2020s). About the study as a whole: The collaborator samples originated in the United States, Italy and Spain and spanned the acute and convalescent phases of COVID-19. Subjects who had been exposed to COVID-19, were actively infected with it, or had recovered from it provided the deeply sampled blood TCRbeta repertoires that made up the dataset. Where available, HLA class I and class II types were taken from metadata supplied by the sample provider and were not determined by assay-based typing. Sample metadata almost always included a de-identified subject ID, COVID-19 status, age in years and sex. The prospective study material was composed of cDNA or gDNA derived from T cells, B-cell-depleted T cells, or PBMCs. The repertoires were made available in a free public database intended to serve as a resource for research on the immune response to SARS-CoV-2. Samples were obtained from the ongoing ImmuneRACE study (first 160 participants) and from roughly 1,300 subjects provided by 6 global collaborators.

Clipping removes 5 bases from V and 0 bases from J, with 5 as the unmatched junction base count. The CDR3 goes from the cysteine to the phenylalanine over 15 residues. The entry retains the CDR3 DNA only, 45 bases that are in frame from base 1. In the germline V gene (reference sequence), CDR1 corresponds to MNHNY and CDR2 to SVGAGI. Each collaborating institution followed its own protocols to collect whole blood in K2EDTA tubes. For TCRbeta analysis, collaborators shipped samples in one of three forms: frozen whole blood, isolated PBMCs, or DNA extracted from either of those sample types. With respect to this clone: What antigen it recognizes has not been identified. No quality values exist for individual bases; no much larger clone is one base distant.

TCRbeta CDR3 regions were amplified from genomic DNA using the immunoSEQ Assay, a bias-controlled multiplex PCR. For the original study's pipeline: The number of nucleated cells in each sample was estimated from the amplification of reference gene primers within the assay. To quantify the absolute abundance of each unique TCRbeta CDR3 rearrangement, sequence reads were collapsed and filtered. For each sample, productive Simpson clonality was calculated as the square root of Simpson's diversity index over productive rearrangements. TCRdb took over this immuneACCESS table, retaining in-frame rearrangements with V and J assigned. Such tables are incomplete; in checked studies, under half of the missing clones stem from an unresolved V gene, and the remainder is unexplained. V and J calls plus clone size are reproduced from that table; the DNA served to infer D and trimming. Within this sample are fewer than 130,000 clones, with approximately 85% of them counted one time only. Jointly, the top ten make up approximately 17% of the sample.

Results and caveats for the whole study, not just this receptor: How much clinical and demographic metadata was included differed by source and by participant, and the metadata was provided uncurated.

This clonotype originated in a woman in her fifties or sixties with acute or convalescent COVID-19. The chain was built from TRBV6-6 and TRBJ2-3; the central 7 bases match TRBD2. Input material: peripheral blood. The CDR3 amino acid sequence is: CASSPSGPSTDTQYF. The nucleotides are TGTGCCAGCAGTCCTAGCGGACCTAGCACAGATACGCAGTATTTT.